This TCR beta chain is drawn from a study of cytomegalovirus exposure and HLA in healthy donors. Study context: The same platform was used for the approximately 110 validation repertoires and the roughly 700 first-cohort repertoires, a later analysis reported. Whole-study results and caveats: Associated with cytomegalovirus, according to the listing, were 170 or so TCR beta chains. Among the CMV-associated chains, a few were confirmed in vitro as specific for CMV antigens.

This clone was found once. Its antigen is still unknown. CDR3 size: 11 residues. Germline V gene sequence: CDR1 KGHSH, CDR2 LQKENI. V gave up 6 bases and J gave up 4 bases, with 5 bases separating them. Sequencing used immunoSEQ multiplex PCR; TCRdb keeps in-frame clones, though not all of them. The sample comprises over 45,000 clones, about nine tenths of which are singletons, and roughly 1% rests with the top ten. The donors were members of the approximately 120-subject validation cohort (separate from the 666-subject first cohort). This TCR was sampled from a man aged 18-30 years in good health and CMV-seronegative. Sequencing was done on a sample of PBMCs. V and J are TRBV18 and TRBJ2-3; D uncertain. The CDR3 DNA reads as TGTGCCAGCTCGGCCCCAGATACGCAGTATTTT. This gives the protein CASSAPDTQYF.